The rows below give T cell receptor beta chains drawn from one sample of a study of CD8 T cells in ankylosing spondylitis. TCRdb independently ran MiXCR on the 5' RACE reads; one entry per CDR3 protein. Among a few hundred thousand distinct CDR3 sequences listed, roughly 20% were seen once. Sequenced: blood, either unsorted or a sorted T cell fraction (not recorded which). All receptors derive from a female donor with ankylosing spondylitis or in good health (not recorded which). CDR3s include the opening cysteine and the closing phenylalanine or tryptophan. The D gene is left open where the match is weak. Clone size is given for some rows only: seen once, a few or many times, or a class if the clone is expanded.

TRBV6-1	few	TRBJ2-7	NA	CASSPREPIYEQYF	TGTGCCAGCAGCCCCCGCGAGCCAATCTACGAGCAGTACTTC
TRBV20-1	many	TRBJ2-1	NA	CSAEGRASSYNEQFF	TGCAGTGCCGAGGGGCGGGCGAGCTCCTACAATGAGCAGTTCTTC
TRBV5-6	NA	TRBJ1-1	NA	CASSLAAGLTPNTEAFF	TGTGCCAGCAGCTTGGCAGCAGGGTTAACCCCGAACACTGAAGCTTTCTTT
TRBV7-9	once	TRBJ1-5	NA	CASSGGMAQHF	TGTGCCAGCAGCGGGGGCATGGCCCAGCATTTT
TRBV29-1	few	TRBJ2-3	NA	CSVDIGGGDTQYF	TGCAGCGTTGATATCGGGGGCGGAGATACGCAGTATTTT
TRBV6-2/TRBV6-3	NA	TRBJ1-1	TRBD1	CASSPRTGSGYLAMNTEAFF	TGTGCCAGCAGCCCCCGGACAGGGAGTGGGTATTTGGCAATGAACACTGAAGCTTTCTTT
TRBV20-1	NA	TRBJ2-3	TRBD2	CSAWPGLVSDTQYF	TGCAGTGCTTGGCCGGGACTAGTTTCAGATACGCAGTATTTT
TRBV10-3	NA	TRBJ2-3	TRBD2	CAISVTGGVRDTQYF	TGTGCCATCAGTGTAACGGGAGGAGTGAGAGATACGCAGTATTTT
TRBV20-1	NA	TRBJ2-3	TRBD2	CSARLLAGGPIADTQYF	TGCAGTGCTAGACTCCTAGCGGGAGGGCCTATAGCAGATACGCAGTATTTT
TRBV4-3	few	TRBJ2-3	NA	CASSQRLWGPDTQYF	TGCGCCAGCAGCCAAAGATTGTGGGGGCCAGATACGCAGTATTTT
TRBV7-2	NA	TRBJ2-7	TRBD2	CASNDLAGVPREQYF	TGTGCCAGCAACGATCTAGCGGGAGTCCCCCGGGAGCAGTACTTC
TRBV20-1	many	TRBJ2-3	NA	CSASLPHSDTQYF	TGCAGTGCTAGTCTCCCCCATTCAGATACGCAGTATTTT
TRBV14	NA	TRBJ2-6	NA	CASSPLPGRLSGANVLTF	TGTGCCAGCAGCCCCTTACCGGGACGGCTCTCTGGGGCCAACGTCCTGACTTTC
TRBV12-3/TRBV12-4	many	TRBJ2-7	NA	CASSGSHLSYEQYF	TGTGCCAGCAGTGGATCACACCTCTCCTACGAGCAGTACTTC
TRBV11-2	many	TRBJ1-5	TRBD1	CASSPTGGGQPQHF	TGTGCCAGCAGCCCGACAGGGGGAGGTCAGCCCCAGCATTTT
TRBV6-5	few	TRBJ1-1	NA	CASSYSSGVANTEAFF	TGTGCCAGCAGTTACTCGAGTGGGGTGGCGAACACTGAAGCTTTCTTT
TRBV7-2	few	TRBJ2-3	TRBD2	CASRTGGRGDTQYF	TGTGCCAGCAGGACGGGAGGGCGGGGAGATACGCAGTATTTT
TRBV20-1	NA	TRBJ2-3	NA	CSAHRDSSTDTQYF	TGCAGTGCTCACCGGGACTCCAGCACAGATACGCAGTATTTT
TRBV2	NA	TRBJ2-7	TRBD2	CASRGDYYEQYF	TGTGCCAGCAGGGGGGACTACTACGAGCAGTACTTC
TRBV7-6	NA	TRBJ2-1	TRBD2	CASSLVLRERGNEQFF	TGTGCCAGCAGCTTAGTATTGCGGGAGCGGGGTAATGAGCAGTTCTTC
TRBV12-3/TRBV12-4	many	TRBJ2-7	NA	CASSSGLLEQYF	TGTGCCAGCAGTAGCGGGCTCCTCGAGCAGTACTTC
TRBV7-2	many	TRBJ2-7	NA	CASSRGLLTYEQYF	TGTGCCAGCAGCCGAGGGCTATTAACCTACGAGCAGTACTTC
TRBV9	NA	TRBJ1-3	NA	CASSPGGPGNTIYF	TGTGCCAGCAGCCCAGGAGGTCCTGGAAACACCATATATTTT
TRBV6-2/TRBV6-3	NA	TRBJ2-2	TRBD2	CARSYSILAGFTGELFF	TGTGCCAGAAGTTACTCGATACTAGCGGGATTTACCGGGGAGCTGTTTTTT
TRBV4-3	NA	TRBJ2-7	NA	CASSRDSTYEQYF	TGCGCCAGCAGCCGTGACAGTACCTACGAGCAGTACTTC
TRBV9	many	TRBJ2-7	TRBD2	CASSPRTSGRPTSGEQYF	TGTGCCAGCAGCCCTAGGACTAGCGGGAGGCCTACCTCAGGGGAGCAGTACTTC
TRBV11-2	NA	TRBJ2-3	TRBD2	CASSLGSRLAANTDTQYF	TGTGCCAGCAGCTTAGGTAGTCGCCTAGCGGCGAACACAGATACGCAGTATTTT
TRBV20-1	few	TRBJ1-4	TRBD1	CSAQWDRVEKLFF	TGCAGTGCCCAATGGGACAGGGTCGAAAAACTGTTTTTT
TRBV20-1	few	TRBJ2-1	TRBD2	CSARVAGVGNEQFF	TGCAGTGCTAGAGTCGCGGGAGTAGGAAATGAGCAGTTCTTC
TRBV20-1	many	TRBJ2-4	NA	CSARGDAENIQYF	TGCAGTGCTAGAGGGGACGCGGAGAACATTCAGTACTTC
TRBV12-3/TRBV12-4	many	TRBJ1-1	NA	CASSQGGNTEAFF	TGTGCCAGCAGTCAGGGCGGGAACACTGAAGCTTTCTTT
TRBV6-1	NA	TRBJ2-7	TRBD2	CASSPSTSGLAIGQYF	TGTGCCAGCAGTCCTTCGACTAGCGGGCTTGCCATTGGGCAGTACTTC
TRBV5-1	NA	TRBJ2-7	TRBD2	CASSLVLSGSYEQYF	TGCGCCAGCAGCTTGGTCCTTAGCGGGAGCTACGAGCAGTACTTC
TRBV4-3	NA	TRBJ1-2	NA	CASSQVGVGGDYGYTF	TGCGCCAGCAGCCAAGTTGGGGTCGGAGGTGATTATGGCTACACCTTC
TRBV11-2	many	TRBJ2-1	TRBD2	CASSLFRLGAGIPTYNEQFF	TGTGCCAGCAGCTTATTCCGTCTAGGAGCGGGAATTCCTACCTACAATGAGCAGTTCTTC
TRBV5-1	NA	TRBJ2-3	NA	CASSLQEASTDTQYF	TGCGCCAGCAGCTTACAAGAAGCGAGCACAGATACGCAGTATTTT
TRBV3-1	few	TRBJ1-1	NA	CASSQKYGGTEAFF	TGTGCCAGCAGCCAGAAGTACGGGGGCACTGAAGCTTTCTTT
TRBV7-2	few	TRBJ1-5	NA	CASSFGVTQHF	TGTGCCAGCAGCTTTGGGGTGACCCAGCATTTT
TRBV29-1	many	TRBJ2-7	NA	CSVGVRRIPYEQYF	TGCAGCGTTGGGGTCCGGCGGATCCCCTACGAGCAGTACTTC
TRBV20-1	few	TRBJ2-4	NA	CSASGLAKNIQYF	TGCAGTGCTAGTGGGTTAGCCAAAAACATTCAGTACTTC
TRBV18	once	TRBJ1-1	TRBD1	CASSRRDSVGKGTEAFF	TGTGCCAGCTCACGCCGGGACAGCGTTGGGAAGGGCACTGAAGCTTTCTTT
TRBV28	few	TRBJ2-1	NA	CASSYIDKPGEQFF	TGTGCCAGCAGTTATATTGACAAACCGGGGGAGCAGTTCTTC
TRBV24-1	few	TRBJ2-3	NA	CATSGPGASTDTQYF	TGTGCCACCAGTGGACCGGGAGCTAGCACAGATACGCAGTATTTT
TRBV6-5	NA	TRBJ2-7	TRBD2	CASSYLVGTSGNEQYF	TGTGCCAGCAGTTACTTAGTGGGGACTAGCGGGAACGAGCAGTACTTC
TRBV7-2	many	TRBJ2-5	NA	CASSLGGANQETQYF	TGTGCCAGCAGCTTAGGAGGGGCAAACCAAGAGACCCAGTACTTC
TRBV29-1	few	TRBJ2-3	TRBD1	CSVERGQTKYF	TGCAGCGTTGAACGGGGACAGACAAAGTATTTT
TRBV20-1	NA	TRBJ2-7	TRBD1	CSGGQAGVYEQYF	TGCAGTGGGGGACAGGCAGGAGTTTACGAGCAGTACTTC
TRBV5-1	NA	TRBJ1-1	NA	CASSLQTGNTEAFF	TGCGCCAGCAGCTTGCAAACAGGAAACACTGAAGCTTTCTTT
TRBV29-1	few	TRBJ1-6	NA	CSGSNRQQSPLHF	TGCAGCGGGTCTAATCGTCAACAATCACCCCTCCACTTT
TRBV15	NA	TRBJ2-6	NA	CATSRDKRPGNSGANVLTF	TGTGCCACCAGCAGAGATAAAAGACCTGGTAACTCTGGGGCCAACGTCCTGACTTTC
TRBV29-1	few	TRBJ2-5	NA	CSVGGGNQETQYF	TGCAGCGTGGGGGGAGGAAACCAAGAGACCCAGTACTTC
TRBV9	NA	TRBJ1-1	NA	CASSVRPEDTEAFF	TGTGCCAGCAGCGTGAGGCCTGAGGACACTGAAGCTTTCTTT
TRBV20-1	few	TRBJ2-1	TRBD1	CSAHTGGREQFF	TGCAGTGCGCACACAGGGGGCAGGGAGCAGTTCTTC
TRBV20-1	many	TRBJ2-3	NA	CSARHGFPDTQYF	TGCAGTGCTAGGCACGGCTTCCCAGATACGCAGTATTTT
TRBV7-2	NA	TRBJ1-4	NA	CASSRSRDGIEKLFF	TGTGCCAGCAGCCGTAGCCGGGACGGGATCGAAAAACTGTTTTTT